The T cell receptor beta chain under discussion was sequenced for a study of T cells after yellow fever vaccination. Germline V gives CDR1 SGHRS, CDR2 YFSETQ. The trim removed 5 bases at V and 5 bases at J, leaving 7 bases unmatched. CDR3 length equals 14 residues. TCRdb re-called the 5' RACE reads with MiXCR, one entry per CDR3 protein. This table has approximately 300,000 distinct CDR3 sequences, 10% to 15% appearing once. The source was CD4+ T cells sorted from PBMCs, collected 45 days after the yellow fever booster vaccination. This clonotype was obtained from a man aged 30-40 years who received the YFV17D yellow fever vaccine. The rearrangement links TRBV5-1 to TRBJ2-7; 10 nucleotides line up with TRBD1. CDR3 residues: CASSWGQGNDEQYF. In nucleotides, the CDR3 is TGCGCCAGCAGTTGGGGACAGGGGAACGACGAGCAGTACTTC.